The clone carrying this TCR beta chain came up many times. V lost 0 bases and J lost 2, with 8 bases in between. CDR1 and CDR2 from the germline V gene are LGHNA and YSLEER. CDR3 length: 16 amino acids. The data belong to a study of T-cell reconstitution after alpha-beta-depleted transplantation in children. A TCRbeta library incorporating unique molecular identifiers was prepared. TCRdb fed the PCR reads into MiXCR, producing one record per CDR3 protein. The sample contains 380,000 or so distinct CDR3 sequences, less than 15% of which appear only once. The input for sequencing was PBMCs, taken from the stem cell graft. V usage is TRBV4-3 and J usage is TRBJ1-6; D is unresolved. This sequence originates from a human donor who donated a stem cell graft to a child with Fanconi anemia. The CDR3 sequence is CASSQDGRTYNSPLHF. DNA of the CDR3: TGCGCCAGCAGCCAAGATGGACGGACCTATAATTCACCCCTCCACTTT.